Listed here are 2 T cell receptor beta chains from one sample, sequenced in a study of T-cell reconstitution after alpha-beta-depleted transplantation in children. This sample's TCRbeta library carried unique molecular identifier barcodes. TCRdb analysed the PCR reads with MiXCR anew, one entry per CDR3 protein. This table holds 450,000 to 600,000 distinct CDR3 sequences, about 17% found once. Material: PBMCs from the stem cell graft donor, obtained from the stem cell graft. The receptors shown here come from a human donor who donated a stem cell graft to a child with acute lymphoblastic leukemia.

The chain is built from TRBV5-6 and TRBJ2-7; D is undetermined. Deletions cut 0 bases from V and 5 bases from J, with 12 bases between. The length of the CDR3 is 14 residues. Germline-derived CDR1 and CDR2 are SGHDT and YYEEEE. In nucleotides, the CDR3 is TGTGCCAGCAGCTTGGAGTGGCAGTTCGACGAGCAGTACTTC. This encodes CASSLEWQFDEQYF.

This clonotype was picked up many times. This chain uses TRBV5-1 with TRBJ2-5; TRBD2 is a possible D gene (6 bases). This CDR3 contains 13 residues. Trimming left V 4 bases short and J 4 bases short, with 11 bases between. Germline CDR1 SGHRS, CDR2 YFSETQ. In DNA, the CDR3 is TGCGCCAGCAGCCTGGGGACTCCAGAGACCCAGTACTTC. Its protein product is CASSLGTPETQYF.